These 4 T cell receptor beta chains were sequenced from one sample in a study of identical twins. TCRdb independently ran MiXCR on the 5' RACE reads; one entry per CDR3 protein. The table shows under 350,000 distinct CDR3 sequences, with around 9.7% occurring only once. These same records also appear under a second study, on yellow fever vaccine responses in identical twins.

Sequenced input: CD8+ T cells sorted from blood. Source of these receptors: a woman aged 18-29 years in good health.

This clonotype was recorded at least ten times. This chain joins TRBV29-1 and TRBJ2-7; no definite D call. Per germline, CDR1 SQVTM and CDR2 ANQGSEA. The CDR3 contains 13 residues. The germline V and J ends were trimmed by 6 bases and 0 bases, with 12 bases remaining between them. The CDR3 nucleotides are TGCAGCGTCCGAAACGGGTTCTCCTACGAGCAGTACTTC. It is translated as CSVRNGFSYEQYF.

This clonotype was counted many times. The V gene is TRBV12-3 or TRBV12-4, the J gene TRBJ2-1; D is unclear. The germline V and J ends were trimmed by 7 bases and 3 bases, with 10 bases remaining between them. The length of the CDR3 is 13 residues. Here the CDR3 DNA reads TGTGCCAGCACAGAGGCTCTCTACAATGAGCAGTTCTTC. Its protein product is CASTEALYNEQFF.

This clonotype was counted only a few times. J is TRBJ2-5 and V is TRBV2; 12 nucleotides align to TRBD2. CDR3 length equals 18 residues. With 4 bases clipped from V and 5 bases from J, the junction kept 14 bases outside the gene matches. CDR1 SNHLY and CDR2 FYNNEI come from the germline V gene. The CDR3 DNA reads as TGTGCCAGCAGTGGCTCCCTCACTAGCGGGGGGTTTGGGGAGACCCAGTACTTC. This sequence encodes CASSGSLTSGGFGETQYF.

V and J are TRBV28 and TRBJ1-1; the D is unclear. Trimming took 6 bases from V and 4 from J, leaving 15 bases between them. This CDR3 is built from 14 residues. Germline CDR1 MDHEN, CDR2 SYDVKM. CDR3 region: CASRPDVVGTEAFF. CDR3 DNA: TGTGCCAGCAGGCCCGACGTGGTAGGCACTGAAGCTTTCTTT.